This passage covers 15 T cell receptor beta chains from one sample sequenced in a study of blood T cell repertoires in COVID-19. Produced via immunoSEQ multiplex PCR; TCRdb's table is partial and in-frame only. Counted here are fewer than 250,000 clones, about 87% occurring once; the ten biggest clones make up roughly 0.95%. The sequenced sample was PBMCs or T cells enriched from blood (not recorded which). The receptor set was obtained from a man aged 50-60 years who had been exposed to COVID-19.

Here the CDR3 reads CASSTRGLNQPQHF. The CDR3 nucleotides read TGTGCCAGCAGCACTAGGGGGCTCAATCAGCCCCAGCATTTT. The chain recombines TRBV6-1 with TRBJ1-5; 7 bases map to TRBD1. V shed 6 bases and J 3 bases; nucleotides not matched to a gene: 5. This CDR3 is 14 amino acids long. The germline CDR1 and CDR2 sequences are MNHNS and SASEGT.

In this sample, this clone turned up once. The chain couples TRBV5-6 to TRBJ2-7; 8 bases match TRBD2. CDR1 is SGHDT and CDR2 is YYEEEE in the germline V gene. Trimming at V came to 0 bases and at J to 0 bases, leaving 5 bases not matched to a gene. The CDR3 loop spans 16 amino acids. The CDR3 DNA reads TGTGCCAGCAGCTTGGTCCTAGCGGGCAACTCCTACGAGCAGTACTTC. Amino acids: CASSLVLAGNSYEQYF.

CDR3 sequence (DNA): TGTGCCAGCATATACCCTATGAAGGGGGCCAAAACCGTGGGGCAGCCCCAGCATTTT. This codes for CASIYPMKGAKTVGQPQHF. The rearrangement uses TRBV28 and TRBJ1-5; the match to TRBD1 covers 7 bases. This CDR3 has 19 amino acids. Germline CDR1 reads MDHEN; CDR2 reads SYDVKM. J lost 7 bases, V lost 7 bases, and 25 bases had no gene match.

The J gene is TRBJ1-5, the V gene TRBV7-8, with 7 bases identical to TRBD1. CDR3 length: 17 amino acids. CDR1 and CDR2 from the germline V gene are SGHVS and FQNEAQ. V shed 3 bases and J 4 bases; nucleotides not matched to a gene: 12. CDR3: CASSFLRDSFPNQPQHF. CDR3 nucleotide sequence: TGTGCCAGCAGCTTTCTCCGGGACAGTTTCCCTAATCAGCCCCAGCATTTT.

V and J are TRBV10-3 and TRBJ2-3; TRBD2 agrees at 7 bases. The V gene end was trimmed by 5 bases and the J gene end by 1 base; junction bases not matched to a gene: 6. The germline CDR1 and CDR2 sequences are ENHRY and SYGVKD. The CDR3 extends over 15 amino acids. This chain's CDR3 is CAISSTSEGTDTQYF. CDR3 sequence (DNA): TGTGCCATCAGTTCAACTAGCGAGGGCACAGATACGCAGTATTTT.

V usage is TRBV4-1 and J usage is TRBJ1-5, with 7 bases matching TRBD1. Germline assignment: CDR1 MGHRA and CDR2 YSYEKL. The CDR3 runs 15 residues. After removal of 4 bases from V and 4 bases from J, the junction contained 7 bases not matched to a gene. CDR3 loop: CASSRIGTENQPQHF. The DNA for the CDR3 is TGCGCCAGCAGCCGCATCGGGACAGAGAATCAGCCCCAGCATTTT.

The chain joins TRBV2 to TRBJ1-1, with TRBD1 as a possible D gene (6 bases). CDR1 is SNHLY and CDR2 is FYNNEI in the germline V gene. There are 14 residues in the CDR3. The ends were cut back, 2 bases at V and 2 bases at J, with 9 bases in the middle. Written as DNA, the CDR3 is TGTGCCAGCAGTGAATTGACAGGCAACACTGAAGCTTTCTTT. Residues: CASSELTGNTEAFF. The full variable domain, completed using reference TRBV2 and TRBJ1-1, is EPEVTQTPSHQVTQMGQEVILRCVPISNHLYFYWYRQILGQKVEFLVSFYNNEISEKSEIFDDQFSVERPDGSNFTLKIRSTKLEDSAMYFCASSELTGNTEAFFGQGTRLTVV.

The chain joins TRBV3-1 (or the pseudogene TRBV3-2) to TRBJ1-1; TRBD1 aligns across 7 bases. From germline, CDR1 is LGHDT and CDR2 YNNKEL (reference sequence). The ends lost 5 bases at V and 3 bases at J; junction bases unmatched: 9. This CDR3 comprises 15 residues. The CDR3 sequence: CASSKPGQIYTEAFF. CDR3 nucleotides: TGTGCCAGCAGCAAACCGGGACAGATTTACACTGAAGCTTTCTTT.

The chain employs TRBV4-1 and TRBJ1-4, with TRBD1 matching 10 bases. V dropped 2 bases and J dropped 6; count of bases not matched to a gene: 3. Per the germline V gene, CDR1 is MGHRA and CDR2 is YSYEKL. The CDR3 spans 15 residues. The CDR3 loop is CASSQKGTGDEKLFF. The CDR3 DNA is TGCGCCAGCAGCCAAAAAGGGACAGGGGATGAAAAACTGTTTTTT.

V gene TRBV11-3 combines with J gene TRBJ2-1; possibly TRBD1 for D (6 bases). The CDR3 runs 15 residues. Germline V gene data show CDR1 as SGHNT and CDR2 as YENEEA. V lost 5 bases to trimming and J lost 2 bases, with 13 bases between them. The CDR3 DNA sequence: TGTGCCAGCAGCATCCAGGGGTTCCCCTACAATGAGCAGTTCTTC. It translates to CASSIQGFPYNEQFF.

V usage is TRBV5-1 and J usage is TRBJ1-2; unclear D gene. V was clipped by 1 base and J by 4 bases, with 11 bases between them. CDR1 and CDR2 from the germline V gene are SGHRS and YFSETQ. This CDR3 region has 14 residues. The chain's CDR3 is CASSLYSGSYGYTF. CDR3 sequence (DNA): TGCGCCAGCAGCTTGTATTCTGGGAGCTATGGCTACACCTTC.

This rearrangement joins TRBV5-1 to TRBJ1-5, with 10 bases matching TRBD1. Germline V gene sequence: CDR1 SGHRS, CDR2 YFSETQ. CDR3 length equals 15 residues. V trimming: 4 bases; J trimming: 2 bases; junction bases outside the gene matches: 3. CDR3 region: CASSPTGGGNQPQHF. DNA of the CDR3: TGCGCCAGCAGCCCGACAGGGGGCGGCAATCAGCCCCAGCATTTT.

The table lists this clone with a count of one. V gene TRBV5-1 combines with J gene TRBJ1-1; D gene unclear. Deletions cut 0 bases from V and 0 bases from J, with 12 bases between. Germline V CDR1 and CDR2: SGHRS, YFSETQ. CDR3 length: 16 amino acids. Written as DNA, the CDR3 is TGCGCCAGCAGCTTGGTTGGAGCGGGGATGAACACTGAAGCTTTCTTT. Protein sequence: CASSLVGAGMNTEAFF.

The chain combines TRBV5-1 with TRBJ1-5; TRBD1 matches 7 bases. The CDR3 has 15 amino acids. Germline V CDR1 and CDR2: SGHRS, YFSETQ. J was trimmed by 6 bases and V by 0 bases; bases with no gene match: 6. The CDR3 spells CASSLGQGVGQPQHF. The CDR3 DNA is TGCGCCAGCAGCTTGGGGCAGGGGGTGGGTCAGCCCCAGCATTTT.

The chain has TRBV2 and TRBJ1-4; the D gene is possibly TRBD1 (5 bases). Germline V CDR1 and CDR2: SNHLY, FYNNEI. The CDR3 loop spans 16 amino acids. Trimming stripped 4 bases from V and 7 bases from J, with 19 bases between. This CDR3 reads CASSGPGGIMVEKLFF. The CDR3, as DNA: TGTGCCAGCAGTGGCCCCGGGGGGATCATGGTTGAAAAACTGTTTTTT.